A single sample gave rise to the 31 T cell receptor beta chains below, sequenced in a study of CD8 T cells in ankylosing spondylitis. TCRdb re-called the 5' RACE reads with MiXCR, one entry per CDR3 protein. The table lists under 120,000 distinct CDR3 sequences, 24% of them singletons. Sequenced sample: synovial fluid, either unsorted or a sorted T cell fraction (not recorded which). The receptor set was obtained from a male donor with ankylosing spondylitis.

Only a few counts were recorded for this clonotype. The chain is built from TRBV7-6 and TRBJ1-1, with unresolved D. Trimming took 1 base from V and 5 from J, leaving 11 bases between them. This CDR3 is built from 14 residues. CDR1 is SGHVS and CDR2 is FNYEAQ in the germline V gene. In nucleotides, the CDR3 is TGTGCCAGCAGCTTAGAAGGTTTTCGGACTGAAGCTTTCTTT. It encodes CASSLEGFRTEAFF.

The chain employs TRBV20-1 and TRBJ2-1; 7 bases are shared with TRBD2. Germline CDR1 is DFQATT and CDR2 is SNEGSKA (reference sequence). CDR3 length equals 15 residues. The junction had 11 bases not matched to a gene; V was cut back by 2 bases and J by 7 bases. For the CDR3, the DNA is TGCAGTGCTAGAACCCCCGTAGCGGGCAAAAATGAGCAGTTCTTC. The encoded protein is CSARTPVAGKNEQFF.

In its sample, this clonotype was seen many times. The gene calls are TRBV10-2 and TRBJ2-7, with 8 bases aligning to TRBD2. The germline CDR1 and CDR2 sequences are WSHSY and SAAADI. V lost 6 bases, J lost 6 bases, and 7 bases stayed unmatched. The CDR3 spans 13 residues. CDR3: CASRYGGASEQYF. In DNA form, the CDR3 reads TGCGCCAGCAGGTACGGGGGGGCCTCCGAGCAGTACTTC.

A few counts support this clonotype. This chain uses TRBV7-2 with TRBJ2-3; unclear D gene. V was pared by 6 bases and J by 5 bases, with 18 bases between. Per the germline V gene, CDR1 is SGHTA and CDR2 is FQGNSA. The CDR3 spans 15 residues. The CDR3 reads CASSSAPGPQDTQYF. In nucleotides, the CDR3 is TGTGCCAGCAGTTCAGCCCCAGGCCCCCAAGATACGCAGTATTTT.

There are many counts of this clonotype. This sequence joins TRBV11-3 and TRBJ2-3; TRBD2 might be the D (5 bases). In germline, CDR1 is SGHNT, CDR2 YENEEA. CDR3 length: 15 amino acids. Trimming shortened V by 5 bases and J by 2 bases, and 14 bases separated the two germline ends. The CDR3 spells CASSLSGLHTDTQYF. CDR3 nucleotide sequence: TGTGCCAGCAGCCTAAGCGGCCTGCACACAGATACGCAGTATTTT.

This clonotype was found many times. The rearrangement uses TRBV5-5 and TRBJ1-1; D is uncertain. Trimming stripped 4 bases from V and 1 base from J, with 14 bases between. The CDR3 totals 15 residues. Germline-derived CDR1 and CDR2 are SGHKS and YYEKEE (reference sequence). CDR3 sequence: CASSRRKEPNTEAFF. CDR3 nucleotides: TGTGCCAGCAGCCGTCGGAAGGAACCGAACACTGAAGCTTTCTTT.

The chain recombines TRBV6-5 with TRBJ2-1; unclear D gene. V dropped 4 bases and J dropped 0 bases, with 13 bases sitting between them. The V gene's germline CDR1 is MNHEY and CDR2 SVGAGI. The CDR3 has 16 amino acids. This CDR3 reads CASSSWALSSYNEQFF. CDR3 sequence (DNA): TGTGCCAGCAGTTCTTGGGCGTTGAGCTCCTACAATGAGCAGTTCTTC.

This clonotype was seen a few times. The V gene is TRBV30, the J gene TRBJ1-5; tentative D call: TRBD1 (5 bases). This CDR3 has 15 amino acids. Germline-derived CDR1 and CDR2 are GTSNPN and SVGIG (reference sequence). The V end lost 0 bases, the J end lost 3 bases, and 12 bases lay between the germline ends. For the CDR3, the DNA is TGTGCCTGGAGTGTCGGGGGGGGTTACAATCAGCCCCAGCATTTT. Translation: CAWSVGGGYNQPQHF.

The chain combines TRBV6-2 or TRBV6-3 with TRBJ2-7; tentatively, D is TRBD2 (5 bases). V gave up 7 bases and J gave up 0 bases, with 10 bases separating them. Germline V lookup: CDR1 MNHEY, CDR2 SVGEGT. The CDR3 has 13 residues. The CDR3 bases are TGTGCCAGCACCAGAGGGAGCTCCTACGAGCAGTACGTC. It specifies CASTRGSSYEQYV.

This clonotype appeared a few times. The chain links TRBV7-2 to TRBJ2-1, with D maybe TRBD1 (6 bases). This CDR3 is built from 13 residues. The V end was cut by 3 bases, the J end by 10 bases, with 13 bases between. Germline CDR1 reads SGHTA; CDR2 reads FQGNSA. The CDR3 region is CASSFRGDREQFF. CDR3 nucleotides: TGTGCCAGCAGCTTCAGGGGAGACAGGGAGCAGTTCTTC.

The CDR3 loop is CSARRASQETQYF. The CDR3 nucleotides read TGCAGTGCTCGGCGGGCATCCCAAGAGACCCAGTACTTC. This rearrangement joins TRBV20-1 to TRBJ2-5, with TRBD2 as a possible D gene (5 bases). V lost 5 bases to trimming and J lost 1 base, with 11 bases between them. The CDR3 totals 13 residues. Germline V gives CDR1 DFQATT, CDR2 SNEGSKA (reference sequence).

This chain uses TRBV7-2 with TRBJ2-7, with 11 bases that match TRBD2. CDR3 length equals 12 residues. J was trimmed by 10 bases and V by 2 bases; bases with no gene match: 1. Germline CDR1 is SGHTA and CDR2 is FQGNSA. For the CDR3, the DNA is TGTGCCAGCAGCTTAACTAGCGGGAGTCAGTACTTC. Protein product: CASSLTSGSQYF.

This rearrangement joins TRBV7-9 to TRBJ1-1, with no clear D. V dropped 9 bases and J dropped 7 bases, with 12 bases sitting between them. Germline V gives CDR1 SEHNR, CDR2 FQNEAQ (reference sequence). CDR3 size: 11 residues. The chain's CDR3 is CASIGKSEAFF. DNA for the CDR3: TGTGCCAGTATCGGGAAGAGTGAAGCTTTCTTT. Full variable domain (missing parts from reference TRBV7-9 and TRBJ1-1): DTGVSQNPRHKITKRGQNVTFRCDPISEHNRLYWYRQTLGQGPEFLTYFQNEAQLEKSRLLSDRFSAERPKGSFSTLEIQRTEQGDSAMYLCASIGKSEAFFGQGTRLTVV.

J is TRBJ2-3 and V is TRBV3-1; 11 bases match TRBD2. Germline lookup yields CDR1 LGHDT and CDR2 YNNKEL (reference sequence). The CDR3 is 15 residues long. Trimming at V came to 2 bases and at J to 11 bases, leaving 9 bases not matched to a gene. The DNA for the CDR3 is TGTGCCAGCAGCCAATTAGCGGGAGGGCTCGGTGAGCAGTATTTT. This sequence encodes CASSQLAGGLGEQYF.

This clonotype was observed a few times. This sequence joins TRBV24-1 and TRBJ1-4; D is unclear. This CDR3 comprises 13 residues. V was clipped by 10 bases and J by 4 bases, with 12 bases between them. Germline-derived CDR1 and CDR2 are KGHDR and SFDVKD. The CDR3 region is CATLGGSNEKLFF. In nucleotides, the CDR3 is TGTGCCACTCTCGGCGGGAGTAATGAAAAACTGTTTTTT.

The chain joins TRBV6-2 or TRBV6-3 to TRBJ2-1; D is perhaps TRBD1 or TRBD2 (5 bases each). CDR3 size: 16 residues. Deletions cut 0 bases from V and 1 base from J, with 10 bases between. CDR1 and CDR2 from the germline V gene are MNHEY and SVGEGT. CDR3 sequence: CASSYSIWGSYNEQFF. The CDR3 DNA sequence: TGTGCCAGCAGTTACTCGATTTGGGGGTCCTACAATGAGCAGTTCTTC.

This clonotype was detected a few times. V and J are TRBV7-2 and TRBJ2-3; D may be TRBD2 (5 bases). The V gene's germline CDR1 is SGHTA and CDR2 FQGNSA. The CDR3 loop spans 14 amino acids. The V end lost 3 bases, the J end lost 5 bases, and 12 bases lay between the germline ends. The CDR3 DNA follows: TGTGCCAGCAGCTTGCTAGCCTCGTTAGATACGCAGTATTTT. Its protein is CASSLLASLDTQYF.

The V call is TRBV27, the J call TRBJ2-7; D might be TRBD1 (6 bases). Germline V lookup: CDR1 MNHEY, CDR2 SMNVEV (reference sequence). V lost 7 bases and J lost 1, with 20 bases in between. The CDR3 runs 16 residues. CDR3 nucleotide sequence: TGTGCCAGCATAGGTGTGAACAGGGCGTCTTCCTACGAGCAGTACTTC. Amino acid sequence: CASIGVNRASSYEQYF.

The chain is built from TRBV19 and TRBJ2-4, with D unclear. The CDR3 extends over 15 amino acids. CDR1 is LNHDA, CDR2 SQIVND, per germline (reference sequence). V was cut by 5 bases and J by 0 bases, with 11 bases left in between. The CDR3 is CASSPKGLAKNIQYF. The CDR3 coding sequence is TGTGCCAGTAGTCCGAAAGGGTTAGCCAAAAACATTCAGTACTTC.

J is TRBJ2-7 and V is TRBV20-1; TRBD2 matches at 13 bases. Germline assignment: CDR1 DFQATT and CDR2 SNEGSKA (reference sequence). Trimming cost V 5 bases and J 4 bases; bases outside gene matches: 5. The CDR3 spans 14 residues. The chain's CDR3 is CSAPGLAGRYEQYF. In nucleotides, the CDR3 is TGCAGTGCTCCGGGACTAGCGGGACGTTACGAGCAGTACTTC.

The V gene is TRBV6-2 or TRBV6-3, the J gene TRBJ2-1; TRBD1 is a possible D gene (5 bases). The V and J ends lost 5 bases and 12 bases respectively, with 17 bases between them. Germline lookup yields CDR1 MNHEY and CDR2 SVGEGT. CDR3 length: 13 amino acids. The CDR3 loop reads CASSDGHWAPQFF. The DNA of the CDR3 is TGTGCCAGCAGTGACGGACACTGGGCTCCGCAGTTCTTC.

There are a few counts of this clonotype. The J gene is TRBJ2-1, the V gene TRBV24-1, with 14 bases that match TRBD2. Germline CDR1 is KGHDR and CDR2 is SFDVKD. V lost 6 bases, J lost 8 bases, and 8 bases stayed unmatched. This CDR3 has 16 amino acids. The chain's CDR3 is CATSHQGTSGSYEQFF. CDR3 DNA: TGTGCCACCAGTCATCAAGGGACTAGCGGGAGCTATGAGCAGTTCTTC.

J is TRBJ2-1 and V is TRBV12-3 or TRBV12-4, with D tentatively TRBD2 (5 bases). The CDR3 is made up of 16 amino acids. V was trimmed by 2 bases and J by 0 bases, leaving 11 bases between them. The CDR3 protein is CASSLIGGLSYNEQFF. The CDR3 DNA follows: TGTGCCAGCAGTTTAATAGGCGGGCTCTCCTACAATGAGCAGTTCTTC.

This clonotype was detected only a few times. This chain connects TRBV3-1 to TRBJ2-3, with 7 bases lining up with TRBD2. This CDR3 contains 15 residues. The junction had 4 bases not matched to a gene; V was cut back by 1 base and J by 3 bases. CDR1 is LGHDT, CDR2 YNNKEL, per germline (reference sequence). As DNA, the CDR3 is TGTGCCAGCAGCCAAGGACTAGCAGTAACAGATACGCAGTATTTT. It is translated as CASSQGLAVTDTQYF.

This clonotype was seen ten or more times. The chain employs TRBV20-1 and TRBJ2-5; TRBD2 agrees at 13 bases. J lost 5 bases, V lost 5 bases, and 5 bases had no gene match. The germline CDR1 and CDR2 sequences are DFQATT and SNEGSKA (reference sequence). CDR3 length: 14 residues. The chain's CDR3 is CSAVPGLAGETQYF. The CDR3 region has the DNA TGCAGTGCTGTACCGGGACTAGCGGGGGAGACCCAGTACTTC.

The rearrangement links TRBV27 to TRBJ2-3; maybe TRBD1 (5 bases). Trimming left V 4 bases short and J 2 bases short, with 10 bases between. In germline, CDR1 is MNHEY, CDR2 SMNVEV (reference sequence). The length of the CDR3 is 14 residues. CDR3 DNA sequence: TGTGCCAGCAGTTATAGGGGTTTCACAGATACGCAGTATTTT. Protein: CASSYRGFTDTQYF.

The chain joins TRBV5-5 to TRBJ2-1; unclear D gene. Trimming pared 2 bases from V and 9 bases from J, leaving 15 bases between. The CDR3 contains 14 residues. Germline V gene data show CDR1 as SGHKS and CDR2 as YYEKEE (reference sequence). CDR3 in amino acids: CASSFSGVLGEQFF. The DNA for the CDR3 is TGTGCCAGCAGCTTCTCTGGAGTGCTCGGTGAGCAGTTCTTC.

The chain links TRBV2 to TRBJ2-1, with D possibly TRBD1 on 5 matching bases. This CDR3 has 15 residues. V lost 2 bases, J lost 3 bases, and 11 bases lay in between. In germline, CDR1 is SNHLY, CDR2 FYNNEI. CDR3 nucleotide sequence: TGTGCCAGCAGTGAATGGGCCAGGGACTACAATGAGCAGTTCTTC. Translating it yields CASSEWARDYNEQFF. Full variable domain (remainder filled in from reference TRBV2 and TRBJ2-1): EPEVTQTPSHQVTQMGQEVILRCVPISNHLYFYWYRQILGQKVEFLVSFYNNEISEKSEIFDDQFSVERPDGSNFTLKIRSTKLEDSAMYFCASSEWARDYNEQFFGPGTRLTVL.

In its sample, this clonotype was seen many times. The chain carries TRBV12-3 or TRBV12-4 and TRBJ1-1, with a tentative D call TRBD1 (5 bases). V was trimmed by 6 bases and J by 6 bases, leaving 20 bases between them. This CDR3 is built from 15 residues. This CDR3 reads CASSVAPWIGAEAFF. The CDR3 DNA sequence: TGTGCCAGCAGCGTAGCCCCTTGGATAGGGGCTGAAGCTTTCTTT.

This chain connects TRBV20-1 to TRBJ2-1; tentatively, D is TRBD2 (5 bases). CDR3 length equals 15 residues. In germline, CDR1 is DFQATT, CDR2 SNEGSKA (reference sequence). V was clipped by 0 bases and J by 3 bases, with 12 bases between them. CDR3 loop: CSARDPAEYYNEQFF. CDR3 sequence (DNA): TGCAGTGCTAGAGATCCAGCGGAGTACTACAATGAGCAGTTCTTC.

This chain joins TRBV6-4 and TRBJ2-6; D is unclear. CDR3 length: 15 amino acids. V gave up 6 bases and J gave up 0 bases, with 9 bases separating them. CDR1 and CDR2 (germline): MRHNA, SNTAGT. The CDR3 DNA sequence: TGTGCCAGCAGCCACGTAGGCTCTGGGGCCAACGTCCTGACTTTC. Translating gives CASSHVGSGANVLTF.